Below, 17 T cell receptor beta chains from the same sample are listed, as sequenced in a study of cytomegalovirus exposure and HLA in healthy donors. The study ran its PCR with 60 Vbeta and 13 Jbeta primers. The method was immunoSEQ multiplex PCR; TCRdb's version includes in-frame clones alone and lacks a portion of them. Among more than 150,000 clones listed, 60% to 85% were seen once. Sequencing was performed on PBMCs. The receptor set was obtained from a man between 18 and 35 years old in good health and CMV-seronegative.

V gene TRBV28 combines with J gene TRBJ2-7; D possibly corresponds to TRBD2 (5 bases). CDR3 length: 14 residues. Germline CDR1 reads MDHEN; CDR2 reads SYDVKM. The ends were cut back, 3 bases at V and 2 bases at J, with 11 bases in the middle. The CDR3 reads CASSFQGLAYEQYF. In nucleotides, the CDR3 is TGTGCCAGCAGTTTTCAAGGACTTGCCTACGAGCAGTACTTC. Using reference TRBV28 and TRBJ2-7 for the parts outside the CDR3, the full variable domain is DVKVTQSSRYLVKRTGEKVFLECVQDMDHENMFWYRQDPGLGLRLIYFSYDVKMKEKGDIPEGYSVSREKKERFSLILESASTNQTSMYLCASSFQGLAYEQYFGPGTRLTVT.

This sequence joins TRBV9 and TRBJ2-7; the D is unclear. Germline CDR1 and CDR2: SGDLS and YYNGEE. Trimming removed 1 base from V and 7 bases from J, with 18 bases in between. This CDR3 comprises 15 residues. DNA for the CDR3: TGTGCCAGCAGCGTATCTTCCCGAGGATTCGGGGAGCAGTACTTC. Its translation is CASSVSSRGFGEQYF.

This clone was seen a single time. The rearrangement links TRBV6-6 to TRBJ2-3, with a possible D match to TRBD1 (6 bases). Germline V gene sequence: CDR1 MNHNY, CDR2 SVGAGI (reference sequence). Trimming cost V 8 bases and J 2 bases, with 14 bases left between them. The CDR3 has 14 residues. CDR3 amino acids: CASGGRRNTDTQYF. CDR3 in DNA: TGTGCCAGCGGGGGCCGAAGAAACACAGATACGCAGTATTTT.

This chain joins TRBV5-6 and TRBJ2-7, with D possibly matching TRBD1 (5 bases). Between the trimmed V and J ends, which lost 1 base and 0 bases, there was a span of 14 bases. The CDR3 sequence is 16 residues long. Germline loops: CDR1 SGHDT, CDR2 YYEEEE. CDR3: CASSLTRQLSSYEQYF. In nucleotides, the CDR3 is TGTGCCAGCAGCTTGACTCGACAGCTGAGCTCCTACGAGCAGTACTTC.

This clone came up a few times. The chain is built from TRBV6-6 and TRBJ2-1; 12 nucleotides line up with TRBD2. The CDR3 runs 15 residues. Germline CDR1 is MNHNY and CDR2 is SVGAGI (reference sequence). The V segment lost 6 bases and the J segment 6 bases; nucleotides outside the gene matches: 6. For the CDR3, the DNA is TGTGCCAGCAGGCCCCCTAGCGGGGGGGGCAATGAGCAGTTCTTC. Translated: CASRPPSGGGNEQFF.

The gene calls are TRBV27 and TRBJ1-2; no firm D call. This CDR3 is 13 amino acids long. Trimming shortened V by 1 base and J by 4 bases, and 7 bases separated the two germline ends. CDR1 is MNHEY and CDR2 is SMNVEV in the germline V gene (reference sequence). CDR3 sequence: CASSLLGSYGYTF. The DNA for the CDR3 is TGTGCCAGCAGTTTATTGGGGAGCTATGGCTACACCTTC.

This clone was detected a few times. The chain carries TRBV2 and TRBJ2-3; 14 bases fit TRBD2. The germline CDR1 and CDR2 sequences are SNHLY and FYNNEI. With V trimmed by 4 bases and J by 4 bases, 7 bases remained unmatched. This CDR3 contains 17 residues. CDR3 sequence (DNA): TGTGCCAGCAGTGTGGGACTAGCGGGAGTGAAGGCAGATACGCAGTATTTT. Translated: CASSVGLAGVKADTQYF.

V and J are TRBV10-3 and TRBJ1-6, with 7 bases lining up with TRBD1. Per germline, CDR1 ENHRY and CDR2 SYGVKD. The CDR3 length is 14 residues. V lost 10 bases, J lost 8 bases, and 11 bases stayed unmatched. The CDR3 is CATRGGTEHSPLHF. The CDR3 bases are TGTGCCACCCGAGGGGGGACAGAACATTCACCCCTCCACTTT.

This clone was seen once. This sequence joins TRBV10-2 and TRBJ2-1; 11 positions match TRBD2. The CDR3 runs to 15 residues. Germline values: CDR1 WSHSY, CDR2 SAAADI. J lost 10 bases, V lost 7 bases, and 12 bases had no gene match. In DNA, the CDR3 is TGCGCCAGCAAAGTAGCGGGAGGGCCGGGGGTGGAGCAGTTCTTC. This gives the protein CASKVAGGPGVEQFF.

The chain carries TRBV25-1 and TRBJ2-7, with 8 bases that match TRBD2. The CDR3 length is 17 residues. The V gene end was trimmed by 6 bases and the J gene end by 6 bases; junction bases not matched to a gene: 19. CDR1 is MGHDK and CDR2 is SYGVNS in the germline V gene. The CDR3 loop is CASSQPGERGYQSEQYF. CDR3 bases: TGTGCCAGCAGCCAGCCGGGGGAGCGGGGGTATCAAAGCGAGCAGTACTTC.

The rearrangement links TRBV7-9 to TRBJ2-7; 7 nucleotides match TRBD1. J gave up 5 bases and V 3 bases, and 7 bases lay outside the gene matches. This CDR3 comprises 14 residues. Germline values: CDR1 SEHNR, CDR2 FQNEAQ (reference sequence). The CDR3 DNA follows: TGTGCCAGCAGCTTTCCCGAGACAGGGAACGAGCAGTACTTC. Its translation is CASSFPETGNEQYF.

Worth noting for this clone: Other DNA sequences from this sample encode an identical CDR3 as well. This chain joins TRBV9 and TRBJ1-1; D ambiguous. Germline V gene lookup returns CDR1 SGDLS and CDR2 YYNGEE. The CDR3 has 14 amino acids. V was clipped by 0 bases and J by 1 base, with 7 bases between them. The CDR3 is CASSVGGRNTEAFF. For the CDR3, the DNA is TGTGCCAGCAGCGTAGGCGGCAGGAACACTGAAGCTTTCTTT.

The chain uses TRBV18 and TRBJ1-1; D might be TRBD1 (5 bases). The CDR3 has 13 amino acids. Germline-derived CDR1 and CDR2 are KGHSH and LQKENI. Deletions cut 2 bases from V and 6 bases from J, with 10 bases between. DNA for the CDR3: TGTGCCAGCTCACCAGGCAGGGTGGCTGAAGCTTTCTTT. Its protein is CASSPGRVAEAFF.

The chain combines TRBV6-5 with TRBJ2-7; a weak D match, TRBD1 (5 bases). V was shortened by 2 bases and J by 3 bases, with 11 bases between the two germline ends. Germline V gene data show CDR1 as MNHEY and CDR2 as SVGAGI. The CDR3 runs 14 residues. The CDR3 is CASSYRQDNYEQYF. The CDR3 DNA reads TGTGCCAGCAGTTACAGGCAGGACAACTACGAGCAGTACTTC.

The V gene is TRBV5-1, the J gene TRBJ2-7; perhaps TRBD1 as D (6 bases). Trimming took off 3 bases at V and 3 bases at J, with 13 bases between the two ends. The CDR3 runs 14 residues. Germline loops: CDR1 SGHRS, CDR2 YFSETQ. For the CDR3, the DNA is TGCGCCAGCAGCTGGTGGGACACCTACTACGAGCAGTACTTC. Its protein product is CASSWWDTYYEQYF.

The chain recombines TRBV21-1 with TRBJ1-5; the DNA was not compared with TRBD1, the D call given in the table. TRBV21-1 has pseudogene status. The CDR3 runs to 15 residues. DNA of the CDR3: TGTGCCAGCAGCCCCCGGGACAGGGTTCACCAGCCCCAGCATTTT. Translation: CASSPRDRVHQPQHF.

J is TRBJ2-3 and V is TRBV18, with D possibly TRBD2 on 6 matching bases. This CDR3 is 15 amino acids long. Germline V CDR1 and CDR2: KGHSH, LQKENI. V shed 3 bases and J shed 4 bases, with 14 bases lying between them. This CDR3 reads CASSPFVQRADTQYF. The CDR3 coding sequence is TGTGCCAGCTCACCCTTTGTTCAGCGGGCAGATACGCAGTATTTT.